Presented here are 12 T cell receptor beta chains from one specimen sequenced in a study of regulatory T cells in long-lasting Graves disease. Arm-PCR of CDR3 regions and iRepertoire HTBI primers were the basis on which TCR beta libraries were built. TCRdb used MiXCR to reprocess the multiplex PCR reads, holding one entry per CDR3 protein. The sample shows 390,000 or so distinct CDR3 sequences, about 11% of them seen only once. Time point reported: newly diagnosed GD, antithyroid drugs for less than 3 months. PBMCs provided the RNA from which the TCR library was made. This sample also belongs to another study, concerning T cells in Graves' hyperthyroidism and ophthalmopathy.

Sequencing was performed on peripheral blood mononuclear cells (PBMCs), taken at new diagnosis, from a patient treated with antithyroid drugs. The receptors here all came from a woman aged 18 to 35 with Graves disease.

Comment on this clonotype: Its ends do not fully match the called genes, so a read error is possible. The chain couples TRBV18 to TRBJ1-3, with D perhaps matching TRBD1 (5 bases). The germline V gene has CDR1 KGHSH and CDR2 LQKENI. This CDR3 is built from 18 residues. The CDR3 coding sequence is TGTGCCAGCTCACCGCTGATGATGGGGCAGTCCTCTGGAAACACCAGATATTTT. Translated: CASSPLMMGQSSGNTRYF.

This clonotype came up a few times. This rearrangement joins TRBV15 to TRBJ2-1, with D maybe TRBD2 (6 bases). This CDR3 region has 13 residues. Trimming pared 0 bases from V and 10 bases from J, leaving 10 bases between. CDR1 is LNHNV, CDR2 YYDKDF, per germline (reference sequence). CDR3 residues: CATSRDTTSEQFF. In DNA form, the CDR3 reads TGTGCCACCAGCAGAGATACAACTAGCGAGCAGTTCTTC.

This clonotype was observed at least ten times. The J gene is TRBJ2-1, the V gene TRBV27, with 10 bases lining up with TRBD2. V was pared by 5 bases and J by 3 bases, with 7 bases of the junction left unmatched. CDR1 and CDR2 (germline): MNHEY, SMNVEV (reference sequence). This CDR3 is built from 16 residues. CDR3 sequence: CASSQSSGRIYNEQFF. In DNA, the CDR3 is TGTGCCAGCAGTCAGAGTAGCGGGAGGATCTACAATGAGCAGTTCTTC.

This clonotype has a count of ten or more. This chain connects TRBV11-2 to TRBJ2-4; D is perhaps TRBD1 (6 bases). Trimming cost V 0 bases and J 1 base, with 25 bases left between them. CDR3 length: 21 amino acids. CDR1 and CDR2 (germline): SGHAT, FQNNGV. The CDR3 loop reads CASSLDRLGVGLRGAKNIQYF. The CDR3, as DNA: TGTGCCAGCAGCTTAGATCGTTTAGGGGTCGGCTTGAGGGGGGCCAAAAACATTCAGTACTTC. Full variable domain (remainder filled in from reference TRBV11-2 and TRBJ2-4): EAGVAQSPRYKIIEKRQSVAFWCNPISGHATLYWYQQILGQGPKLLIQFQNNGVVDDSQLPKDRFSAERLKGVDSTLKIQPAKLEDSAVYLCASSLDRLGVGLRGAKNIQYFGAGTRLSVL.

Only a few counts were recorded for this clonotype. The rearrangement links TRBV5-1 to TRBJ1-1; D gene ambiguous. CDR3 size: 12 residues. V was trimmed by 5 bases and J by 3 bases, leaving 8 bases between them. Germline V gives CDR1 SGHRS, CDR2 YFSETQ. The CDR3 region is CASRDWDTEAFF. CDR3 in DNA: TGCGCCAGCAGGGACTGGGACACTGAAGCTTTCTTT.

The gene calls are TRBV20-1 and TRBJ2-3, with TRBD2 matching 13 bases. J was trimmed by 7 bases and V by 6 bases; bases with no gene match: 7. In germline, CDR1 is DFQATT, CDR2 SNEGSKA (reference sequence). CDR3 size: 14 residues. The CDR3 DNA reads as TGCAGTGCCAGGACTAGCGGGAGAGCATATACGCAGTATTTT. It translates to CSARTSGRAYTQYF.

This clonotype was seen repeatedly, ten times or more. The chain combines TRBV6-9 with TRBJ2-7; D is uncertain. V was shortened by 3 bases and J by 2 bases, with 11 bases between the two germline ends. Germline V lookup: CDR1 MNHGY, CDR2 SVAAGI. This CDR3 contains 14 residues. The CDR3 region is CASSYSRLAYEQYF. As DNA, the CDR3 is TGTGCCAGCAGTTACTCACGGTTAGCCTACGAGCAGTACTTC.

This clonotype came up many times. V and J are TRBV9 and TRBJ2-5; 7 nucleotides align to TRBD1. Germline V gives CDR1 SGDLS, CDR2 YYNGEE. The CDR3 length is 16 residues. After removal of 3 bases from V and 1 base from J, the junction contained 9 bases not matched to a gene. The chain's CDR3 is CASSATGQFSQETQYF. As DNA, the CDR3 is TGTGCCAGCAGCGCTACGGGACAGTTTTCCCAAGAGACCCAGTACTTC.

The chain is built from TRBV7-9 and TRBJ2-7, with D tentatively TRBD2 (6 bases). The CDR3 sequence is 15 residues long. Germline V gene lookup returns CDR1 SEHNR and CDR2 FQNEAQ (reference sequence). The ends were cut back, 2 bases at V and 7 bases at J, with 18 bases in the middle. DNA for the CDR3: TGTGCCAGCAGCTTAATTGCGGGGCCTTTTGAAGAGCAGTACTTC. Protein product: CASSLIAGPFEEQYF.

This clonotype was seen at least ten times. The rearrangement links TRBV7-8 to TRBJ2-4; 7 positions match TRBD1. Looked up from germline, CDR1 is SGHVS and CDR2 is FQNEAQ. The CDR3 is 16 residues long. Trimming at V came to 5 bases and at J to 0 bases, leaving 7 bases not matched to a gene. The CDR3 nucleotides read TGTGCCAGCAGCCTCCGACAGGGTCTAGCCAAAAACATTCAGTACTTC. Translated, it gives CASSLRQGLAKNIQYF.

There are many counts of this clonotype. This sequence joins TRBV20-1 and TRBJ2-7; TRBD1 is a possible D gene (6 bases). This CDR3 contains 15 residues. CDR1 DFQATT and CDR2 SNEGSKA come from the germline V gene (reference sequence). V was pared by 6 bases and J by 4 bases, with 22 bases between. The CDR3: CSAWMHYRDAYEQYF. The CDR3, as DNA: TGCAGTGCCTGGATGCACTACAGGGACGCGTACGAGCAGTACTTC.

This clonotype appeared many times. V and J are TRBV6-5 and TRBJ1-3; the D is unclear. CDR1 and CDR2 from the germline V gene are MNHEY and SVGAGI. The CDR3 runs to 14 residues. The ends were cut back, 2 bases at V and 2 bases at J, with 7 bases in the middle. CDR3 residues: CASSYGDPGNTIYF. The CDR3 DNA reads as TGTGCCAGCAGTTACGGGGATCCTGGAAACACCATATATTTT.